The entry below gives a single T cell receptor (beta chain) sequence along with its context. It lacks a known antigen. No much larger clone exists at a distance of one base, and base qualities are not known. Via the germline V gene, CDR1 is ENHRY and CDR2 SYGVKD. Ends trimmed: V by 10 bases, J by 0 bases; bases unmatched to a gene: 6. The CDR3 sequence holds 14 residues, the cysteine and phenylalanine included. This entry keeps only the CDR3 DNA: 42 bases, framed from base 1. A FACSAria II was used to sort memory CD4+ T cells, defined as single viable CD3+CD4+CD8-CD45RO+ cells. CMV serostatus was determined using a Roche Elecsys assay that detects serum IgG against CMV pp150, pp28, p38 and p52. After thawing, total CD4+ T cells were enriched by positive selection with CD4 magnetic microbeads. The samples came from a separate study whose specific focus was interrogating the CD4+ T cell memory repertoire. Peripheral blood mononuclear cells were isolated and cryopreserved according to standard operating procedures, and serum was stored at -80 degrees C. CD3-PerCP (BW264/56), CD4-APC (RPA-T4), CD45RO-PE (UCHT1) and CD8-Pacific Orange (3B5) antibodies were used for staining, and non-viable cells were excluded with Sytox blue.

The Quick-DNA Microprep Kit was used to extract genomic DNA from the sorted cells. Amplification of TCRbeta DNA was done with the immunoSEQ hsTCRbeta kit, following the protocol from the manufacturer. An Illumina MiSeq instrument was used to sequence the TCRbeta libraries. As for the authors' bioinformatics: Once out-of-frame sequences had been removed, millions of distinct TCRbeta sequences were left, which works out to an average of about 71,000 per individual. Each individual was scored according to the count of roughly 170 previously reported CMV-associated TCRbeta sequences and the total productive distinct TCRbeta count. A beta-binomial model was reimplemented in Python, and scikit-learn random forests with default parameters were trained on US cohort data. Classifier performance on the Belgian cohort was reported as the median AUC with percentile confidence intervals calculated over 10,000 bootstrap iterations. TCRdb re-hosts the immuneACCESS table, in-frame sequences only. Its copies lack some clones; in the studies checked, an unresolved V gene accounts for under half of them, and the cause for the rest is not known. V and J calls and clone size are copied from that table; D and trimming were computed from the DNA. The sample table contains approximately 52,000 clones; only one count was recorded for 78% of them. The ten largest clones take up less than 1% of the sample.

This sample is part of a study of memory CD4+ T cells and cytomegalovirus serostatus (dated by TCRdb to between 2019 and 2020). Study-wide context: The approximately 35 healthy Belgian adults in the cohort included 9 who were CMV seropositive and roughly 25 who were CMV seronegative. CD4+ memory TCRbeta repertoires of a Belgian cohort with known cytomegalovirus serostatus were sequenced in order to replicate a published TCR-based CMV serostatus classifier.

Overall study results and their limits: Unlike the original study, which covered naive and memory CD4+ and CD8+ populations, the Belgian study sequenced only CD4+CD45RO+ memory cells. Of fewer than 200 previously reported CMV-associated TCRbeta sequences, around 67 appeared in the CD4+ memory repertoires, each in one to five individuals. The results were interpreted as suggesting that the CMV-associated TCR signature is mostly present in the CD4+ memory repertoire. The original-framework classifier achieved a median bootstrapped AUC of almost 0.97 with a 95% CI of 0.76-1.00 on the Belgian cohort. For predicting CMV serostatus, the median bootstrapped AUC was about 0.96 using the original framework and less than 0.93 using a US-trained random forest.

The sequence was obtained from an adult in good health and CMV-seronegative. This chain joins TRBV10-3 to TRBJ2-4; 7 of the junction bases match TRBD1. The sequencing sample was made of memory CD4+ T cells from blood. The DNA reads TGTGCCACCGGGACAGAGTTAGCCAAAAACATTCAGTACTTC. Translated, it gives CATGTELAKNIQYF.